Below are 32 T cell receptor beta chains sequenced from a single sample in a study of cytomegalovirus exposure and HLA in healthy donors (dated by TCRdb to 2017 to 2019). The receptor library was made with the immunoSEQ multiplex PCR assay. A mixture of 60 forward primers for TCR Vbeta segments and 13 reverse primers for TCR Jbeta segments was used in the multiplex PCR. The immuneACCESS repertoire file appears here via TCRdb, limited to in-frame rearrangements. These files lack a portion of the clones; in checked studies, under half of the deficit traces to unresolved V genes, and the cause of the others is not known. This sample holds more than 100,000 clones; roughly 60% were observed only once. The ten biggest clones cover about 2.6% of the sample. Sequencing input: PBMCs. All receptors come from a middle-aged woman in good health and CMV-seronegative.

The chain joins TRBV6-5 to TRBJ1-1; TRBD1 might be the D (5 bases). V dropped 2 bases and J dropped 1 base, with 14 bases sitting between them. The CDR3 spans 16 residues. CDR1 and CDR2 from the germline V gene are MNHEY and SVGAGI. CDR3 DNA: TGTGCCAGCAGTTACGGGACTACCCCTCGGAACACTGAAGCTTTCTTT. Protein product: CASSYGTTPRNTEAFF.

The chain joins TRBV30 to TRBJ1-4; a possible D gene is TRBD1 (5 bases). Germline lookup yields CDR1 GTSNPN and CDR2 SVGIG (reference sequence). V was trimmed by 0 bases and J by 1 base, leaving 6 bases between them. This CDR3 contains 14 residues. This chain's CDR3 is CAWSVGVTNEKLFF. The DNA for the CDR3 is TGTGCCTGGAGTGTAGGGGTAACTAATGAAAAACTGTTTTTT.

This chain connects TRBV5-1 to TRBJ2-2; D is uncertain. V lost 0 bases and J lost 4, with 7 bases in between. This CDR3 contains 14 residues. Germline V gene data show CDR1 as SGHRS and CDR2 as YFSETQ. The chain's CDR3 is CASSLVPSTGELFF. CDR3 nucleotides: TGCGCCAGCAGCTTGGTCCCGAGCACCGGGGAGCTGTTTTTT.

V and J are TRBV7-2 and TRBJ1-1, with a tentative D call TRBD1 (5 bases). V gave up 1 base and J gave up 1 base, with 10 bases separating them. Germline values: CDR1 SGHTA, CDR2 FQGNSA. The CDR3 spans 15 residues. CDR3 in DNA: TGTGCCAGCAGCTTAGTTCAGGGTGGGAACACTGAAGCTTTCTTT. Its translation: CASSLVQGGNTEAFF.

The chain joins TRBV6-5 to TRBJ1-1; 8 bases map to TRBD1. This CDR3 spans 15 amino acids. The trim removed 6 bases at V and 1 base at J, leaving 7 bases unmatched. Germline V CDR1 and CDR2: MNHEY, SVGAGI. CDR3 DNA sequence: TGTGCCAGCAGACCATGGGACAGGAGGAACACTGAAGCTTTCTTT. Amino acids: CASRPWDRRNTEAFF.

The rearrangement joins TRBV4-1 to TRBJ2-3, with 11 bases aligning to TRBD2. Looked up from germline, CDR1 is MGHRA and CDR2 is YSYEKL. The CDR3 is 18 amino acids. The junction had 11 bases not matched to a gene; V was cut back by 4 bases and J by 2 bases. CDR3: CASSPGPGLAATTDTQYF. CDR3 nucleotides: TGCGCCAGCAGCCCTGGTCCGGGACTAGCGGCCACCACAGATACGCAGTATTTT.

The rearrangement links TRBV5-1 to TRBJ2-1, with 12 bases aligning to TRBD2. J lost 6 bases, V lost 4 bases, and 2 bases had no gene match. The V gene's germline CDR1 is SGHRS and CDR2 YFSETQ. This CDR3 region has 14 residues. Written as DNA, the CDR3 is TGCGCCAGCAGCGTACTAGCGGGGGGCAATGAGCAGTTCTTC. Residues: CASSVLAGGNEQFF.

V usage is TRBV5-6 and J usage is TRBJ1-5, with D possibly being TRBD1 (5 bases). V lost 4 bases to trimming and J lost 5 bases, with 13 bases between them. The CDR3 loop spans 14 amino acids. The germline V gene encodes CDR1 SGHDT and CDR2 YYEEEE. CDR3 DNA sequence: TGTGCCAGCAGCAACCGGGACTCTGATCAGCCCCAGCATTTT. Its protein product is CASSNRDSDQPQHF.

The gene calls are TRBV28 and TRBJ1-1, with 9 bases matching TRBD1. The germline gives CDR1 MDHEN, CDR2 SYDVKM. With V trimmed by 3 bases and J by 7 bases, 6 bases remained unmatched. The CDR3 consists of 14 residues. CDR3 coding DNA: TGTGCCAGCAGTTTGGGACAGGGACAATTTGAAGCTTTCTTT. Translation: CASSLGQGQFEAFF.

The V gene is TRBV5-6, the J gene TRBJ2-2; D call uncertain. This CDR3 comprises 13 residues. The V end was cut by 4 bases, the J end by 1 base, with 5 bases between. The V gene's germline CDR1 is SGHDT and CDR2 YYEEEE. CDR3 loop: CASSEQNTGELFF. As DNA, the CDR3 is TGTGCCAGCAGCGAGCAGAACACCGGGGAGCTGTTTTTT. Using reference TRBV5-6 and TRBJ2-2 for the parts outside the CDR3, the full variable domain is DAGVTQSPTHLIKTRGQQVTLRCSPKSGHDTVSWYQQALGQGPQFIFQYYEEEERQRGNFPDRFSGHQFPNYSSELNVNALLLGDSALYLCASSEQNTGELFFGEGSRLTVL.

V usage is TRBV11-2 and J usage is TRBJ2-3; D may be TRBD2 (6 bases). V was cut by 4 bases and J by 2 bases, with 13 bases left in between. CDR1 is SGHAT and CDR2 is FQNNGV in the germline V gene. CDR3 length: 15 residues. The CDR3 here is CASSSGGGNTDTQYF. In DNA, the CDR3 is TGTGCCAGCAGCTCAGGAGGCGGGAACACAGATACGCAGTATTTT.

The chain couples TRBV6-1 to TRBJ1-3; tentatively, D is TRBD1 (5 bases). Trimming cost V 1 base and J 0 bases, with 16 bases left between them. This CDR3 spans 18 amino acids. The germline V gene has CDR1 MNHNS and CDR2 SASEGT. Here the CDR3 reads CASSEGPGQAVSGNTIYF. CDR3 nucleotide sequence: TGTGCCAGCAGTGAAGGGCCAGGGCAGGCTGTCTCTGGAAACACCATATATTTT.

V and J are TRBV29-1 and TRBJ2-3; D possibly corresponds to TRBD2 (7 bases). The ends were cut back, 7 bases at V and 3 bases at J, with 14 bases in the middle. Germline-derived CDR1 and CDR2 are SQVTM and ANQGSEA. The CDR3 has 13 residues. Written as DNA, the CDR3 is TGCAGCGCGCGGGGGCATATAACAGATACGCAGTATTTT. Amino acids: CSARGHITDTQYF.

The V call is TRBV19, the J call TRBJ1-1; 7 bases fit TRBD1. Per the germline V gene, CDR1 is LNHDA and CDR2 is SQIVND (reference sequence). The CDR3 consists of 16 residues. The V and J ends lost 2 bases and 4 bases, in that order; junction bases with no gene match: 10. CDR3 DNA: TGTGCCAGTAGTATAAGGCCAAGGGGGCCGGGCACTGAAGCTTTCTTT. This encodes CASSIRPRGPGTEAFF. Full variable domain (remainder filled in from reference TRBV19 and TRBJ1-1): DGGITQSPKYLFRKEGQNVTLSCEQNLNHDAMYWYRQDPGQGLRLIYYSQIVNDFQKGDIAEGYSVSREKKESFPLTVTSAQKNPTAFYLCASSIRPRGPGTEAFFGQGTRLTVV.

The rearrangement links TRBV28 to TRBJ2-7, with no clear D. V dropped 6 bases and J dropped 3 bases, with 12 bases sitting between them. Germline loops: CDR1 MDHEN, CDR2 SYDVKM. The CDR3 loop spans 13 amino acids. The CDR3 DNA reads TGTGCCAGCAGCCCGCTTAGCAGCTACGAGCAGTACTTC. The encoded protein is CASSPLSSYEQYF.

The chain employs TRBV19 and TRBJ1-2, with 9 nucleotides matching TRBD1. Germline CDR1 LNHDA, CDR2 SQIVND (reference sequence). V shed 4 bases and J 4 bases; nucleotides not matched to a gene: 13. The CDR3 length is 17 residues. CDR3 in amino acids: CASSTGTGRPSAYGYTF. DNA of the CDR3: TGTGCCAGTAGTACGGGGACAGGGCGACCCTCGGCCTATGGCTACACCTTC.

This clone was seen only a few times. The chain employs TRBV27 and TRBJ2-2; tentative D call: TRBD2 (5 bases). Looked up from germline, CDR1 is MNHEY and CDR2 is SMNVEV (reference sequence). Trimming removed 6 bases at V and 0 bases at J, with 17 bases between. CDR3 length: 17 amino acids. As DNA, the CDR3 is TGTGCCAGCAGCCGCGAGAGGGTGTCCCCGAACACCGGGGAGCTGTTTTTT. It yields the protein CASSRERVSPNTGELFF.

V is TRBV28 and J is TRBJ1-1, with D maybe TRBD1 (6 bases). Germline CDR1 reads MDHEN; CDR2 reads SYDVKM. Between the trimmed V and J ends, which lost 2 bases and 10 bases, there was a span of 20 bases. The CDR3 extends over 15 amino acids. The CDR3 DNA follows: TGTGCCAGCAGTTTACGCCGGGACACGGAGCTGTTAGCTTTCTTT. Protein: CASSLRRDTELLAFF.

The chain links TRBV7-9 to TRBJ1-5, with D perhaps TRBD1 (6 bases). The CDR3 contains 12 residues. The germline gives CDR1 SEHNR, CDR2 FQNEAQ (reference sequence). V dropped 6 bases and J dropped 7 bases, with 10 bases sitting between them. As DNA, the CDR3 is TGTGCCAGCAGTCAGGGGTGGCAGCCCCAGCATTTT. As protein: CASSQGWQPQHF.

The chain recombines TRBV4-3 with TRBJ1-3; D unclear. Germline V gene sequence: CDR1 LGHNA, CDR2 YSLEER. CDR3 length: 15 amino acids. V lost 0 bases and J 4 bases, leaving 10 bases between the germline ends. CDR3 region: CASSQEAEWGNTIYF. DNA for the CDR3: TGCGCCAGCAGCCAAGAAGCGGAGTGGGGAAACACCATATATTTT.

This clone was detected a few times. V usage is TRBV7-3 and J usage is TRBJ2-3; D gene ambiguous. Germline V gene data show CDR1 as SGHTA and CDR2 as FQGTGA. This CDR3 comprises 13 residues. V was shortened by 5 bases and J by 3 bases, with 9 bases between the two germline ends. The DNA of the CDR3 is TGTGCCAGCAGCCTGTTTCCGACAGATACGCAGTATTTT. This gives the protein CASSLFPTDTQYF.

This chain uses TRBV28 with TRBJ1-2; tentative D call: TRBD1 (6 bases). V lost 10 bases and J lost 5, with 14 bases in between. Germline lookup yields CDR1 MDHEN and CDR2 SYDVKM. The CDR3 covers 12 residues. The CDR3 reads CAIQGLNYGYTF. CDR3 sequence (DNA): TGTGCCATACAGGGCCTTAATTATGGCTACACCTTC.

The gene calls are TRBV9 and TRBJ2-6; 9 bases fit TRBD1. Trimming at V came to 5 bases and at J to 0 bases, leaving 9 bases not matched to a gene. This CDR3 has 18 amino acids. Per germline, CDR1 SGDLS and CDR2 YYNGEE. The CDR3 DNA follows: TGTGCCAGCAGAGCCGGGACAGGGAGTTCCTCTGGGGCCAACGTCCTGACTTTC. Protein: CASRAGTGSSSGANVLTF.

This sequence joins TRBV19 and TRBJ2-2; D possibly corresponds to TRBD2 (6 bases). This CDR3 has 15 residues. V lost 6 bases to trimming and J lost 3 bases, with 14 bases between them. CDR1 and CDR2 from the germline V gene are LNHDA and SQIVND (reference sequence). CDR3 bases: TGTGCCAGTAGGGGGGGTAGCGGCTACACCGGGGAGCTGTTTTTT. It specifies CASRGGSGYTGELFF.

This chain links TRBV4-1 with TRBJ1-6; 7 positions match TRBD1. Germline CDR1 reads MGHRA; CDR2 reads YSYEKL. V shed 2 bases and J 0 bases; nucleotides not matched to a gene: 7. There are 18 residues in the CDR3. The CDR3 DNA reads TGCGCCAGCAGCCAATGGGACAGCGGCACCTCCTATAATTCACCCCTCCACTTT. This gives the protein CASSQWDSGTSYNSPLHF.

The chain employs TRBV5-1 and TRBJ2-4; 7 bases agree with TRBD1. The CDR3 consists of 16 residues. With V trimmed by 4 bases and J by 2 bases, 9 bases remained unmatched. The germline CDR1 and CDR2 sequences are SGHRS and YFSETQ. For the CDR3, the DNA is TGCGCCAGCAGCATAGTCGAGGGGGCGACCAAAAACATTCAGTACTTC. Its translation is CASSIVEGATKNIQYF.

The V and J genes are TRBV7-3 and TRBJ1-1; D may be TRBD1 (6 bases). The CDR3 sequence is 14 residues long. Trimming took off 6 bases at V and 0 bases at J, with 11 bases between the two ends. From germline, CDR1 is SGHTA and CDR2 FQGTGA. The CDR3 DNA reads TGTGCCAGCAGACTGGACAGCTTGAACACTGAAGCTTTCTTT. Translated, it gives CASRLDSLNTEAFF.

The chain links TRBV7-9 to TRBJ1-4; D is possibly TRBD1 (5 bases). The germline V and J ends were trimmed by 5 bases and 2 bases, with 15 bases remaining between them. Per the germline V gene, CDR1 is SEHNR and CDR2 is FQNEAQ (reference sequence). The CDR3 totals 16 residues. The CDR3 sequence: CASSAGVGGTNEKLFF. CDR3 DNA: TGTGCCAGCAGCGCCGGCGTTGGGGGGACTAATGAAAAACTGTTTTTT.

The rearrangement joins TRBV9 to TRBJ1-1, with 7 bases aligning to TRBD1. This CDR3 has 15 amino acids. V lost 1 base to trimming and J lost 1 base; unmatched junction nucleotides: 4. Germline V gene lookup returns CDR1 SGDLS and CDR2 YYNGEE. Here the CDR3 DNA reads TGTGCCAGCAGCGTACAGGGACAGCAGAACACTGAAGCTTTCTTT. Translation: CASSVQGQQNTEAFF.

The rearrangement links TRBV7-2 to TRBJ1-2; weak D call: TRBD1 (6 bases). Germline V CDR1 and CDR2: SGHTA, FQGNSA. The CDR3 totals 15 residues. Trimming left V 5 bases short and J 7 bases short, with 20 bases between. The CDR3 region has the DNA TGTGCCAGCAGCCGCTTTCCCACAGGGATCGGTGGCTACACCTTC. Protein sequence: CASSRFPTGIGGYTF.

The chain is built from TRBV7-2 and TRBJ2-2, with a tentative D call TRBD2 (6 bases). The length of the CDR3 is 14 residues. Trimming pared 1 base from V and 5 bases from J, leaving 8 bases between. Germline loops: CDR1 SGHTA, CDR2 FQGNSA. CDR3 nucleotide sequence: TGTGCCAGCAGCTTAGTTCGGGAGACCGGGGAGCTGTTTTTT. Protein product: CASSLVRETGELFF.

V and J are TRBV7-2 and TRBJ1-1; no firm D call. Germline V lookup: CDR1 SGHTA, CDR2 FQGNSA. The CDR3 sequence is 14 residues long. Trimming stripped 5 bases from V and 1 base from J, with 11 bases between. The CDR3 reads CASSRTSRNTEAFF. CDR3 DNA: TGTGCCAGCAGCCGCACTAGTCGGAACACTGAAGCTTTCTTT.